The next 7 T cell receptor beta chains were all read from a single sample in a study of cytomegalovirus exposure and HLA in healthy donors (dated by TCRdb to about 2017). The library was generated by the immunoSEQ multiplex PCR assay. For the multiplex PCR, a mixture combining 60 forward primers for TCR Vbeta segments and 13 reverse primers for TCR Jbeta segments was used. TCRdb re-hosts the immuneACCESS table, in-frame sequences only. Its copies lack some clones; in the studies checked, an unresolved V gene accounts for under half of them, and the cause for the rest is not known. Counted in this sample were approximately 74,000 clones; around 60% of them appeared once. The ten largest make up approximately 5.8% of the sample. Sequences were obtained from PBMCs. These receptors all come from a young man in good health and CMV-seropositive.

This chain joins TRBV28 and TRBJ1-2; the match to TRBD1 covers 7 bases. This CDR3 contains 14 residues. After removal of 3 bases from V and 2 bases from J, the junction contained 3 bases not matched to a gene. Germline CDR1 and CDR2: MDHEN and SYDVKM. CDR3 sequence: CASSLGQRNYGYTF. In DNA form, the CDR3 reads TGTGCCAGCAGTTTGGGACAGCGAAACTATGGCTACACCTTC.

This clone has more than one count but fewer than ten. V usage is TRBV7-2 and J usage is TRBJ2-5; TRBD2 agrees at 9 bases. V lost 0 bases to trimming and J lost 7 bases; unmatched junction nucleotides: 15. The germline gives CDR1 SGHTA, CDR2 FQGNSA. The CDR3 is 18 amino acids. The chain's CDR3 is CASSLASSSGTSGGTQYF. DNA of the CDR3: TGTGCCAGCAGCTTAGCATCCTCTAGCGGGACCTCCGGAGGGACCCAGTACTTC.

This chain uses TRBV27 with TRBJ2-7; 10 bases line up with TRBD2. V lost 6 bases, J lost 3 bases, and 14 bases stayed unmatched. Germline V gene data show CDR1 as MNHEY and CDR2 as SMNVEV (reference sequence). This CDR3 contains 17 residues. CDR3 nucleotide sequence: TGTGCCAGCAGCGGGATTAGCGGGGGGAGAAGGCTCTACGAGCAGTACTTC. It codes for CASSGISGGRRLYEQYF.

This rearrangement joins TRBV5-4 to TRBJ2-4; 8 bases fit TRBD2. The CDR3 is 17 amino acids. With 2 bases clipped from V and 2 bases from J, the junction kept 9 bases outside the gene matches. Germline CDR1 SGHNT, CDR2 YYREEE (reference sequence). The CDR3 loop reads CASSFVGSGGTKNIQYF. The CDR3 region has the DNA TGTGCCAGCAGCTTTGTGGGGAGCGGGGGAACCAAAAACATTCAGTACTTC.

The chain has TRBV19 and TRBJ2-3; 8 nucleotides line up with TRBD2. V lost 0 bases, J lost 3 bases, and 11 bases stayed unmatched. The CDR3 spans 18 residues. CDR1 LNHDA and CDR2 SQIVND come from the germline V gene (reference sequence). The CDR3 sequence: CASSIDWLSGSGTDTQYF. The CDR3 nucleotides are TGTGCCAGTAGTATAGATTGGTTGAGCGGGAGTGGTACAGATACGCAGTATTTT. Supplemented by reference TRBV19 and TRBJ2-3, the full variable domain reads DGGITQSPKYLFRKEGQNVTLSCEQNLNHDAMYWYRQDPGQGLRLIYYSQIVNDFQKGDIAEGYSVSREKKESFPLTVTSAQKNPTAFYLCASSIDWLSGSGTDTQYFGPGTRLTVL.

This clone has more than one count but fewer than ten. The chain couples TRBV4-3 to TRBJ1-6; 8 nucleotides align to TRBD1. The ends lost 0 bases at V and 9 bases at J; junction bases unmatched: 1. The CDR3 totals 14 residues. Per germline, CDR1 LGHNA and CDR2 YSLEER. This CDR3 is CASSQETGGSPLHF. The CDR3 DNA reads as TGCGCCAGCAGCCAAGAAACAGGGGGTTCACCCCTCCACTTT.

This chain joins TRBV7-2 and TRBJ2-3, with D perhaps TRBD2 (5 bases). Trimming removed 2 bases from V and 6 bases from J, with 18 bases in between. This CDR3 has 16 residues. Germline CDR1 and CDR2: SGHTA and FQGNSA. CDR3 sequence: CASSLSVRARGDTQYF. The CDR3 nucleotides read TGTGCCAGCAGCTTATCGGTGCGCGCTAGAGGGGATACGCAGTATTTT.